Below, 2 T cell receptor beta chains from the same sample are listed, as sequenced in a study of blood T cells in healthy people across ages. A second PCR, run for about 6 to 12 cycles, used a sample-barcoded 5' primer plus a J-beta primer mix. TCRdb reanalysed the 5' RACE reads using MiXCR and keeps one entry per CDR3 protein. Of about 1.4 million distinct CDR3 sequences listed, roughly 64% are singletons. Material for sequencing was blood. The receptor set was obtained from a man between 18 and 35 years old in good health.

The J gene is TRBJ1-2, the V gene TRBV3-1; weak D call: TRBD1 (6 bases). Trimming removed 4 bases from V and 8 bases from J, with 32 bases in between. This CDR3 is built from 19 residues. Germline CDR1 and CDR2: LGHDT and YNNKEL (reference sequence). CDR3 residues: CASSPRLTIQQGVRWGYTF. CDR3 coding DNA: TGTGCCAGCAGCCCCAGACTGACCATCCAACAGGGTGTGAGGTGGGGCTACACCTTC. The variable domain in full, completed from reference TRBV3-1 and TRBJ1-2, reads DTAVSQTPKYLVTQMGNDKSIKCEQNLGHDTMYWYKQDSKKFLKIMFSYNNKELIINETVPNRFSPKSPDKAHLNLHINSLELGDSAVYFCASSPRLTIQQGVRWGYTFGSGTRLTVV.

This chain joins TRBV20-1 and TRBJ2-5; D assignment may be TRBD1 or TRBD2 (5 bases each). The last part of the DNA fits TRBJ2-7 better; the J call may be wrong. The CDR3 consists of 16 residues. Germline V gene sequence: CDR1 DFQATT, CDR2 SNEGSKA (reference sequence). The DNA for the CDR3 is TGCAGTGCTTACATGGACACTAGTCTAGTGGGGTACGAGCAGTACTTC. It yields the protein CSAYMDTSLVGYEQYF.